The T cell receptor (beta chain) described here comes from a study of T cell responses to AZD1222 COVID-19 vaccine. Study results and caveats: Reportedly, close to half of spike-specific TCRs are directed against unmutated variant regions. Repertoires were obtained only post-peak T cell response.

Note on this clone: Antigen unknown.

Here immunoSEQ multiplex PCR was the method, and the copy in TCRdb shows in-frame clones only, minus some. The table records some 140,000 clones, roughly 91% of them present only once. CDR1 is MDHEN and CDR2 is SYDVKM in the germline V gene. Between the trimmed V and J ends, which lost 6 bases and 2 bases, there was a span of 8 bases. The CDR3 is 13 residues long. The sequenced sample was peripheral blood, obtained 28 days after the second AZD1222 dose. This chain joins TRBV28 and TRBJ1-3; D remains unclear. The sequence came from an adult who received the AZD1222 COVID-19 vaccine. The CDR3 protein is CASRTTAGNTIYF. The CDR3 nucleotides are TGTGCCAGCAGAACCACAGCTGGAAACACCATATATTTT.